This passage covers 14 T cell receptor beta chains from one sample sequenced in a study of blood T cell repertoires in COVID-19. The assay was immunoSEQ multiplex PCR, and TCRdb's table has in-frame clones only and misses some. This sample carries approximately 200,000 clones, 82% of them seen once, and the ten largest clones take approximately 7.2%. The source material was peripheral blood. The receptors derive from a human donor with acute or convalescent COVID-19. The donor label of this sample is uncertain.

Turning to this clone: The sample has other DNA sequences that encode this CDR3 too. This chain connects TRBV6-1 to TRBJ1-6, with D unresolved. Trimming removed 3 bases from V and 0 bases from J, with 6 bases in between. CDR1 and CDR2 (germline): MNHNS, SASEGT. CDR3 length equals 15 residues. The CDR3 DNA sequence: TGTGCCAGCAGTGAGCCTAGCTCCTATAATTCACCCCTCCACTTT. It translates to CASSEPSSYNSPLHF.

The chain links TRBV18 to TRBJ2-2; weak D call: TRBD2 (5 bases). CDR1 and CDR2 (germline): KGHSH, LQKENI. This CDR3 comprises 13 residues. The V gene lost 2 bases and the J gene lost 6 bases, with 7 bases spanning the gap. The CDR3 DNA follows: TGTGCCAGCTCACCATCGGGGTCCGGGGAGCTGTTTTTT. It codes for CASSPSGSGELFF.

This chain connects TRBV2 to TRBJ2-1, with 11 nucleotides matching TRBD1. The CDR3 consists of 15 residues. V shed 5 bases and J 1 base; nucleotides not matched to a gene: 1. Germline CDR1 SNHLY, CDR2 FYNNEI. The CDR3 region is CASSRDRGSYNEQFF. The CDR3 DNA is TGTGCCAGCAGTCGGGACAGGGGGTCCTACAATGAGCAGTTCTTC.

This chain uses TRBV5-1 with TRBJ2-1; a possible D gene is TRBD2 (5 bases). Deletions cut 1 base from V and 6 bases from J, with 11 bases between. CDR1 is SGHRS, CDR2 YFSETQ, per germline. This CDR3 contains 14 residues. The CDR3 coding sequence is TGCGCCAGCAGCTTGACTAGTTTCGCCAATGAGCAGTTCTTC. Translating gives CASSLTSFANEQFF.

The V and J genes are TRBV19 and TRBJ2-1; 8 bases line up with TRBD2. Per the germline V gene, CDR1 is LNHDA and CDR2 is SQIVND (reference sequence). The CDR3 loop spans 15 amino acids. V shed 1 base and J 6 bases; nucleotides not matched to a gene: 5. The CDR3 here is CASSIAGGEGNEQFF. The DNA for the CDR3 is TGTGCCAGTAGTATAGCGGGAGGGGAGGGCAATGAGCAGTTCTTC.

The V and J genes are TRBV6-2 or TRBV6-3 and TRBJ2-7; 9 nucleotides line up with TRBD1. V shed 4 bases, J shed 6 bases, and the junction held 7 bases outside the gene matches. There are 14 residues in the CDR3. Germline CDR1 is MNHEY and CDR2 is SVGEGT. CDR3 amino acids: CASSSVQGAFEQYF. DNA of the CDR3: TGTGCCAGCAGTTCCGTACAGGGGGCCTTCGAGCAGTACTTC.

The chain recombines TRBV2 with TRBJ2-7, with 7 bases aligning to TRBD1. CDR1 and CDR2 from the germline V gene are SNHLY and FYNNEI. The CDR3 runs 16 residues. V lost 4 bases, J lost 3 bases, and 12 bases stayed unmatched. CDR3 nucleotide sequence: TGTGCCAGCAGTGGAATTCGACGGCAGGGGGACTACGAGCAGTACTTC. As protein: CASSGIRRQGDYEQYF.

This clone occurred once. The rearrangement links TRBV7-9 to TRBJ1-6; D is unresolved. CDR1 SEHNR and CDR2 FQNEAQ come from the germline V gene (reference sequence). V was shortened by 5 bases and J by 7 bases, with 3 bases between the two germline ends. This CDR3 has 11 residues. In DNA form, the CDR3 reads TGTGCCAGCAGCGCGAATTCACCCCTCCACTTT. It translates to CASSANSPLHF. The entire variable domain, with the rest obtained from reference TRBV7-9 and TRBJ1-6, is as follows: DTGVSQNPRHKITKRGQNVTFRCDPISEHNRLYWYRQTLGQGPEFLTYFQNEAQLEKSRLLSDRFSAERPKGSFSTLEIQRTEQGDSAMYLCASSANSPLHFGNGTRLTVT.

V is TRBV2 and J is TRBJ2-5, with TRBD2 identical over 16 bases. Looked up from germline, CDR1 is SNHLY and CDR2 is FYNNEI. This CDR3 has 16 amino acids. Trimming at V came to 7 bases and at J to 3 bases, leaving 5 bases not matched to a gene. The CDR3 DNA follows: TGTGCCAGCAACTTGGGACTAGCGGGAGGGGAAGAGACCCAGTACTTC. Translating it yields CASNLGLAGGEETQYF. The whole variable domain, filled in from reference TRBV2 and TRBJ2-5, reads EPEVTQTPSHQVTQMGQEVILRCVPISNHLYFYWYRQILGQKVEFLVSFYNNEISEKSEIFDDQFSVERPDGSNFTLKIRSTKLEDSAMYFCASNLGLAGGEETQYFGPGTRLLVL.

This clone was seen just once. This chain connects TRBV3-1 (or the pseudogene TRBV3-2) to TRBJ2-7; 7 bases line up with TRBD2. This CDR3 comprises 14 residues. Germline V gene data show CDR1 as LGHDT and CDR2 as YNNKEL (reference sequence). With 4 bases clipped from V and 7 bases from J, the junction kept 10 bases outside the gene matches. The CDR3 coding sequence is TGTGCCAGCAGCCCACGGACTAGGACGGGGGAGCAGTACTTC. Translation: CASSPRTRTGEQYF.

The chain joins TRBV4-2 to TRBJ2-2; the match to TRBD2 covers 11 bases. The CDR3 is made up of 21 amino acids. V dropped 0 bases and J dropped 2; count of bases not matched to a gene: 14. Germline CDR1 and CDR2: LGHNA and YNFKEQ. In nucleotides, the CDR3 is TGTGCCAGCAGCCAAGATCTCGTACTAGCGGGAGTGAGGGGTAACACCGGGGAGCTGTTTTTT. Protein: CASSQDLVLAGVRGNTGELFF.

J is TRBJ2-3 and V is TRBV19; D possibly corresponds to TRBD1 (6 bases). Germline V gene sequence: CDR1 LNHDA, CDR2 SQIVND (reference sequence). With 6 bases removed from V and 0 bases from J, the gap between germline ends came to 10 bases. This CDR3 spans 14 amino acids. In DNA form, the CDR3 reads TGTGCCAGTAGCGGGACACGTAGCACAGATACGCAGTATTTT. Translation gives CASSGTRSTDTQYF. Supplemented by reference TRBV19 and TRBJ2-3, the full variable domain reads DGGITQSPKYLFRKEGQNVTLSCEQNLNHDAMYWYRQDPGQGLRLIYYSQIVNDFQKGDIAEGYSVSREKKESFPLTVTSAQKNPTAFYLCASSGTRSTDTQYFGPGTRLTVL.

The V call is TRBV5-1, the J call TRBJ2-7; a possible D gene is TRBD1 (5 bases). V lost 5 bases and J 7 bases, leaving 13 bases between the germline ends. The CDR3 consists of 12 residues. Germline V gene data show CDR1 as SGHRS and CDR2 as YFSETQ. In DNA form, the CDR3 reads TGCGCCAGCAGTTATTCAGACAGAGAGCAGTACTTC. It translates to CASSYSDREQYF.

This clone has more than one count but fewer than ten. V and J are TRBV18 and TRBJ2-1; tentatively, D is TRBD1 (6 bases). This CDR3 has 17 amino acids. Germline V CDR1 and CDR2: KGHSH, LQKENI. Trimming pared 2 bases from V and 3 bases from J, leaving 17 bases between. This CDR3 is CASSPSLGGRGYNEQFF. The CDR3 bases are TGTGCCAGCTCACCATCCCTAGGGGGTAGGGGCTACAATGAGCAGTTCTTC. Drawing the rest from reference TRBV18 and TRBJ2-1, the complete variable domain is NAGVMQNPRHLVRRRGQEARLRCSPMKGHSHVYWYRQLPEEGLKFMVYLQKENIIDESGMPKERFSAEFPKEGPSILRIQQVVRGDSAAYFCASSPSLGGRGYNEQFFGPGTRLTVL.